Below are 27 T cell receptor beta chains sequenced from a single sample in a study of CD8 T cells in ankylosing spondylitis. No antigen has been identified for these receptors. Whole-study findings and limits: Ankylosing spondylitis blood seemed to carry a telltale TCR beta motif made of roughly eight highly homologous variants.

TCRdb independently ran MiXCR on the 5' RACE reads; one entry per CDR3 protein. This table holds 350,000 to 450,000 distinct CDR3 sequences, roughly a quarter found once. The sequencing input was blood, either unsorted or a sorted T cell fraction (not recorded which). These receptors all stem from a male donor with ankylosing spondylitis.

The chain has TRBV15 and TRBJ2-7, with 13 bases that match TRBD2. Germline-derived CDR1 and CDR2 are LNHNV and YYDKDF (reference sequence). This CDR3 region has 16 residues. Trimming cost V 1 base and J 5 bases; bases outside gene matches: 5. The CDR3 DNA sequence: TGTGCCACCAGCAGAGTGGGACTAGCGGGAAGGAACGAGCAGTACGTC. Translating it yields CATSRVGLAGRNEQYV.

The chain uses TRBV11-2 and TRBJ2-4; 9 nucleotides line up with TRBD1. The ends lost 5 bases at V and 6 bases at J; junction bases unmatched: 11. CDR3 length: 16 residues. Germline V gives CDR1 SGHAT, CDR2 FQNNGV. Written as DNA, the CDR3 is TGTGCCAGCAGCACCACGGCACAGGGGGCCGGAAACATTCAGTACTTC. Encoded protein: CASSTTAQGAGNIQYF.

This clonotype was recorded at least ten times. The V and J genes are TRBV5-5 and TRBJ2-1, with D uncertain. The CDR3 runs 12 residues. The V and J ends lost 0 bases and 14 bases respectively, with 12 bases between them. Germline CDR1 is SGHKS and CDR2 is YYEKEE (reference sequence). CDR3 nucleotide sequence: TGTGCCAGCAGCTTGGAGTTGAGTAGGAAGTTCTTC. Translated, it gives CASSLELSRKFF.

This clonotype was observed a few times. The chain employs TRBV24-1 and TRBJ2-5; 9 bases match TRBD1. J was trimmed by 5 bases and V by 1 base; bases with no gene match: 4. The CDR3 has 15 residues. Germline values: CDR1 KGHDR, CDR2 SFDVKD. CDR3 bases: TGTGCCACCAGTGATTTTACAGGGGGCATCGAGACCCAGTACTTC. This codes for CATSDFTGGIETQYF.

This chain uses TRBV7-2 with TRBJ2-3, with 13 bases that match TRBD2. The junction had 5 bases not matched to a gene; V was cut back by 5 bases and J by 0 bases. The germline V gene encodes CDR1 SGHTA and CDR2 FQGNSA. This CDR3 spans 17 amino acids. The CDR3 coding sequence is TGTGCCAGCAGCCCAGGGACTAGCGGGGTGAGCACAGATACGCAGTATTTT. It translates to CASSPGTSGVSTDTQYF.

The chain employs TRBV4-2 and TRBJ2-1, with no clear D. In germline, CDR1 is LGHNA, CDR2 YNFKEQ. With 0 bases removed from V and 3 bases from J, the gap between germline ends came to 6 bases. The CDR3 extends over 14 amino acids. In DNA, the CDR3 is TGTGCCAGCAGCCAAGACCTCAACTACAATGAGCAGTTCTTC. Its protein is CASSQDLNYNEQFF.

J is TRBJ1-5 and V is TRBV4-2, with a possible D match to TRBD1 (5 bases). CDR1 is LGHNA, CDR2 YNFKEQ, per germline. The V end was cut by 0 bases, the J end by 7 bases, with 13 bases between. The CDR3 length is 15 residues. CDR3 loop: CASSQDLGGGQPQHF. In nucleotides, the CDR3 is TGTGCCAGCAGCCAAGATCTGGGGGGAGGCCAGCCCCAGCATTTT.

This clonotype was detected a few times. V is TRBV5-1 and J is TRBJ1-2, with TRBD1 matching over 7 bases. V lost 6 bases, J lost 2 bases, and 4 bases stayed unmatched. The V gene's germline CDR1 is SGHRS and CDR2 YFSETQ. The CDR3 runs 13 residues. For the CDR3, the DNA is TGCGCCAGCAAGATGGGACAGAACTATGGCTACACCTTC. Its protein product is CASKMGQNYGYTF.

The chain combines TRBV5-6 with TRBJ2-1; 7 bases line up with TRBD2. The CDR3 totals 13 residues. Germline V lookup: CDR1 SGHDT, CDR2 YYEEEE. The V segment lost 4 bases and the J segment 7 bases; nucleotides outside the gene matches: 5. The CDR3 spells CASSIWRENEQFF. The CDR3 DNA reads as TGTGCCAGCAGCATCTGGCGGGAGAATGAGCAGTTCTTC.

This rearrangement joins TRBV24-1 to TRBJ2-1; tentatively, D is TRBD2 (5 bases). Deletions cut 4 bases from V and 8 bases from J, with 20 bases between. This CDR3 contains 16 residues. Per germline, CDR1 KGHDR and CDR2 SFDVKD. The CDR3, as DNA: TGTGCCACCAGTGAAGTTGCGAGGCCTCGGCGGGATGAGCAGTTCTTC. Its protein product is CATSEVARPRRDEQFF.

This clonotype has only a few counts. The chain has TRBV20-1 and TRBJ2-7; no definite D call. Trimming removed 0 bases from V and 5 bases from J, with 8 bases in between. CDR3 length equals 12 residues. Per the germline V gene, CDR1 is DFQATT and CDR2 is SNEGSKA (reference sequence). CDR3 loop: CSARDSLDEQYV. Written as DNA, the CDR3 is TGCAGTGCTAGAGATAGTCTTGACGAGCAGTACGTC.

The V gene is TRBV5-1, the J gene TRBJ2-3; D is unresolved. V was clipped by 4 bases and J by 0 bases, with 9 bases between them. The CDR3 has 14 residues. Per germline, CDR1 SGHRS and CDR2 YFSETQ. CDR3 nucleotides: TGCGCCAGCAGCCCTAGGTTTAGCACAGATACGCAGTATTTT. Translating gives CASSPRFSTDTQYF.

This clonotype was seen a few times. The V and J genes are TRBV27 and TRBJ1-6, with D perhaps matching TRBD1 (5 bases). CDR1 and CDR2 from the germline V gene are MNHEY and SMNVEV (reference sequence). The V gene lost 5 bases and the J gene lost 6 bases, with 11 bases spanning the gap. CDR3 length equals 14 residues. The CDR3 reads CASSRRDPNSPLHF. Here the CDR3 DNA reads TGTGCCAGCAGTCGCCGGGACCCTAATTCACCCCTCCACTTT.

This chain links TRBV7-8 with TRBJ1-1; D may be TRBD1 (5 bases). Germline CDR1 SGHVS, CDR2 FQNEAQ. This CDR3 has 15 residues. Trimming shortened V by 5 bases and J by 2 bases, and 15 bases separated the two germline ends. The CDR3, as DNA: TGTGCCAGCAGCCGCGGGGCGCCTCGAAACACTGAAGCTTTCTTT. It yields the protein CASSRGAPRNTEAFF. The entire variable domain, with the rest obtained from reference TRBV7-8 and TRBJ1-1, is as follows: GAGVSQSPRYKVAKRGQDVALRCDPISGHVSLFWYQQALGQGPEFLTYFQNEAQLDKSGLPSDRFFAERPEGSVSTLKIQRTQQEDSAVYLCASSRGAPRNTEAFFGQGTRLTVV.

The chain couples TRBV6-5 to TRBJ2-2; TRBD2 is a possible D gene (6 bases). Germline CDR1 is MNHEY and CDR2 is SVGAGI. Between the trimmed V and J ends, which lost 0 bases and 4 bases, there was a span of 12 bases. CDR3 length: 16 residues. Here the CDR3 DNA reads TGTGCCAGCAGTTACTCCCTCGGGAGCGCCACCGGGGAGCTGTTTTTT. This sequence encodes CASSYSLGSATGELFF.

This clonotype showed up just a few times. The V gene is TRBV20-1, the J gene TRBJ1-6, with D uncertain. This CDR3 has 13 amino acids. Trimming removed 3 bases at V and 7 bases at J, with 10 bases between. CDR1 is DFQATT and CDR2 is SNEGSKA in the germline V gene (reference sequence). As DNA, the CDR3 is TGCAGTGCTAGCATGCAAGGGAATTCACCCCTCCACTTT. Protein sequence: CSASMQGNSPLHF.

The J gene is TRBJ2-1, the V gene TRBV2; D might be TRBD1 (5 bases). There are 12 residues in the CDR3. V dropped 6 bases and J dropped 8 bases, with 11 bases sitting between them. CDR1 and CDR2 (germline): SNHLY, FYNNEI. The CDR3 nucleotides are TGTGCCAGCAGGCAGACAGTACATGAGCAGTTCTTC. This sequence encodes CASRQTVHEQFF.

The CDR3, as DNA: TGTGCCAGCAGCCAAGACCTCGGGGAAAAACTGTTTTTT. Amino acids: CASSQDLGEKLFF. This chain uses TRBV3-1 with TRBJ1-4; D ambiguous. Germline values: CDR1 LGHDT, CDR2 YNNKEL (reference sequence). V was shortened by 0 bases and J by 8 bases, with 7 bases between the two germline ends. This CDR3 is built from 13 residues. Supplemented by reference TRBV3-1 and TRBJ1-4, the full variable domain reads DTAVSQTPKYLVTQMGNDKSIKCEQNLGHDTMYWYKQDSKKFLKIMFSYNNKELIINETVPNRFSPKSPDKAHLNLHINSLELGDSAVYFCASSQDLGEKLFFGSGTQLSVL.

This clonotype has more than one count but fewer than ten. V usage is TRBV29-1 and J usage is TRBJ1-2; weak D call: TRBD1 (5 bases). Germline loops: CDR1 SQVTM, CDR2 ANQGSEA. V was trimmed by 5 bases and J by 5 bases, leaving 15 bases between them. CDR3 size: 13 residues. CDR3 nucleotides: TGCAGCGTTTACGACAGCCCTGGTTATGGCTACACCTTC. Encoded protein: CSVYDSPGYGYTF.

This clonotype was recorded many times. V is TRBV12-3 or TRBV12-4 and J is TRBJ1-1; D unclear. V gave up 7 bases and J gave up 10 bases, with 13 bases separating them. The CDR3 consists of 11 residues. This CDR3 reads CASTRSVGAFF. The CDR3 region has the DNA TGTGCCAGCACCCGTAGTGTGGGAGCTTTCTTT.

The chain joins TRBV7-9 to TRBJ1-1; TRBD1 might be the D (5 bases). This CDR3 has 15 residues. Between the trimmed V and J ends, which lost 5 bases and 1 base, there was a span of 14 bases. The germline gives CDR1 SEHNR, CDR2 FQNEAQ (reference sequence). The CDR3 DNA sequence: TGTGCCAGCAGCCTTTGGTCGGGGACGAACACTGAAGCTTTCTTT. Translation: CASSLWSGTNTEAFF.

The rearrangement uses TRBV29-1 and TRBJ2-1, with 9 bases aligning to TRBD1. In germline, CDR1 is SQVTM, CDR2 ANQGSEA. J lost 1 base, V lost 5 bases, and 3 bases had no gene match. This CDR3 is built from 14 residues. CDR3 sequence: CSVTGGFSYNEQFF. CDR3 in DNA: TGCAGCGTTACAGGGGGCTTTTCCTACAATGAGCAGTTCTTC.

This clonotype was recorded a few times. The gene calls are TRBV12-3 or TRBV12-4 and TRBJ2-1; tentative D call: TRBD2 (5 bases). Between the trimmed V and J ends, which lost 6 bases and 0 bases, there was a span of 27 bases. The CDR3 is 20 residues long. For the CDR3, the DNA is TGTGCCAGCAGCACACTACCCTACGGGATCGGCTCTACCTCCTACAATGAGCAGTTCTTC. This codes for CASSTLPYGIGSTSYNEQFF.

DNA of the CDR3: TGTGCCAGCAGCTTAACCGGGGACAGGGGGCGAACCGGGGAGCTGTTTTTT. As protein: CASSLTGDRGRTGELFF. The chain employs TRBV7-7 and TRBJ2-2; 12 bases match TRBD1. The CDR3 is 17 residues long. Germline V gives CDR1 SSHAT, CDR2 FNYEAQ (reference sequence). J lost 5 bases, V lost 2 bases, and 6 bases had no gene match.

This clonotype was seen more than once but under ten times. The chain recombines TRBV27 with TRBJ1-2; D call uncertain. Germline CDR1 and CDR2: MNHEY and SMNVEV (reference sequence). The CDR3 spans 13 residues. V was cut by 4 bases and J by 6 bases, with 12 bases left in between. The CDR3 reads CASSYLRADGYTF. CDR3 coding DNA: TGTGCCAGCAGTTATCTAAGGGCCGATGGCTACACCTTC.

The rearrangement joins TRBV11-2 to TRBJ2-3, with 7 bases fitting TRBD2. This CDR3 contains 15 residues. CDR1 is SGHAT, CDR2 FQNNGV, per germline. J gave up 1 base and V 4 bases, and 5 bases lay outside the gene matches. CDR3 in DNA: TGTGCCAGCAGCTCGGGGAGGGGAGGCACAGATACGCAGTATTTT. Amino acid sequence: CASSSGRGGTDTQYF. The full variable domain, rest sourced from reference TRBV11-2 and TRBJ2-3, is EAGVAQSPRYKIIEKRQSVAFWCNPISGHATLYWYQQILGQGPKLLIQFQNNGVVDDSQLPKDRFSAERLKGVDSTLKIQPAKLEDSAVYLCASSSGRGGTDTQYFGPGTRLTVL.

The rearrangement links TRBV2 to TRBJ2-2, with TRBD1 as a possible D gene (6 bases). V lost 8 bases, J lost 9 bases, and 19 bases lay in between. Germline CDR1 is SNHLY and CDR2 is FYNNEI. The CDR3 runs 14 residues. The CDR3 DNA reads TGTGCCAGCGTTACCGGGACACAAGGACGGGAGCTGTTTTTT. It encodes CASVTGTQGRELFF.